This is a list of T cell receptor beta chains from one sample in a study of cytomegalovirus exposure and HLA in healthy donors. The repertoire was sequenced with immunoSEQ multiplex PCR; TCRdb's copy has only in-frame clones and lacks some. This table has 210,000 or so clones, roughly 80% appearing once. Sequencing input: PBMCs. The source of these receptors is a girl aged 2-10 years in good health and CMV-seronegative. Both conserved end residues are part of each CDR3. The D gene is left open where the match is weak. Where a row states a size, it is once, few, many or the class of an expanded clone; other rows omit it.

TRBV29-1	.	TRBJ2-1	.	TGCAGCGTCGTCCGCCAAGAAGCGGGCTGGGGGTTCTTC	CSVVRQEAGWGFF
TRBV18	.	TRBJ2-5	.	TGTGCCAGCTCACTTCCAGGGGCGGAGACCCAGTACTTC	CASSLPGAETQYF
TRBV6-5	TRBD1	TRBJ1-2	.	TGTGCCAGCAGCCGAGGACAGGGGGCGTATGGCTACACCTTC	CASSRGQGAYGYTF
TRBV7-6	.	TRBJ1-2	.	TGTGCCAGCAGCTTGAACTTGAATGTGGGGGGGAACTATGGCTACACCTTC	CASSLNLNVGGNYGYTF
TRBV14	TRBD2	TRBJ2-3	.	TGTGCCAGCAGCCAAACGGGACTAGCGGGAGATACGCAGTATTTT	CASSQTGLAGDTQYF
TRBV6-5	TRBD1	TRBJ2-7	.	TGTGCCAGCAGTTACCCTGGGACAGCCACCTACGAGCAGTACTTC	CASSYPGTATYEQYF
TRBV7-9	TRBD2	TRBJ2-7	.	TGTGCCAGCAGCTTGGGCACTAGCGGGATACCCTACGAGCAGTACTTC	CASSLGTSGIPYEQYF
TRBV7-3	TRBD1	TRBJ2-1	.	TGTGCCAGCAGCTTAACACTCCGATGGGACAGTTTGATCTTC	CASSLTLRWDSLIF
TRBV6-4	.	TRBJ1-1	.	TGTGCCAGCAGACAGAGGGAGAGCACTGAAGCTTTCTTT	CASRQRESTEAFF
TRBV5-5	.	TRBJ2-1	.	TGTGCCAGCAGCTTCGATTATGACCCCGTCGGGTGGGATGAGCAGTTCTTC	CASSFDYDPVGWDEQFF
TRBV29-1	.	TRBJ2-5	.	TGCAGCGTCGAGACAGGCTTAGGCCAAGAGACCCAGTACTTC	CSVETGLGQETQYF
TRBV19	.	TRBJ2-2	.	TGTGCCACCGCAGGGGAAGCCGGGGAGCTGTTTTTT	CATAGEAGELFF
TRBV19	.	TRBJ2-1	.	TGTGCCAGTAGTACAACTTGGGGCACACACAATGAGCAGTTCTTC	CASSTTWGTHNEQFF
TRBV12-1	.	TRBJ2-2	.	TGTGCCAGCAGCCCAAGCGGGATCGGAAACACCGGGGAGCTGTTTTTT	CASSPSGIGNTGELFF
TRBV6-5	.	TRBJ2-7	.	TGTGCCAGCAGGGACAGCTCCTACGAGCAGTACTTC	CASRDSSYEQYF
TRBV9	.	TRBJ2-3	.	TGTGCCAGCAGCGTAGGTCCCGACTCTACCACAGATACGCAGTATTTT	CASSVGPDSTTDTQYF
TRBV5-1	.	TRBJ2-7	.	TGCGCCAGCAGCTTCCTCGGAGTCCCCGTGGGTGAGCAGTACTTC	CASSFLGVPVGEQYF
TRBV5-4	TRBD1	TRBJ1-2	.	TGTGCCAGCAGCCCCCCGACAGGGGAACACTATGGCTACACCTTC	CASSPPTGEHYGYTF
TRBV7-2	.	TRBJ2-7	few	TGTGCCAGCAGCTTTTCCTATTCGTACGAGCAGTACTTC	CASSFSYSYEQYF
TRBV6-4	TRBD2	TRBJ2-3	.	TGTGCCAGCAGTGATGGGGCGGGGGCAGATACGCAGTATTTT	CASSDGAGADTQYF
TRBV28	TRBD2	TRBJ2-3	.	TGTGCCAGCAGTCCATCTAGCGGGGGGGCGAAAGATACGCAGTATTTT	CASSPSSGGAKDTQYF
TRBV6-1	.	TRBJ1-2	.	TGTGCCAGCGGGGGGGGGCCCCTTTATGGCTACACCTTC	CASGGGPLYGYTF